Presented here are 14 T cell receptor beta chains from one specimen sequenced in a study of blood T cell repertoires in COVID-19. Measured with immunoSEQ multiplex PCR; TCRdb has only the in-frame clones, and not every one. The sample includes some 670,000 clones, 75% to 90% of them seen just once. The sequenced sample consisted of peripheral blood. The receptor source for this set is a woman younger than 30 with acute or convalescent COVID-19.

This rearrangement joins TRBV7-2 to TRBJ2-7; 7 bases map to TRBD1. The ends lost 4 bases at V and 5 bases at J; junction bases unmatched: 5. CDR1 is SGHTA, CDR2 FQGNSA, per germline. The CDR3 extends over 13 amino acids. The CDR3 is CASSSGGRNEQYF. The CDR3 nucleotides are TGTGCCAGCAGCTCAGGGGGAAGGAACGAGCAGTACTTC.

V usage is TRBV4-1 and J usage is TRBJ1-1; no clear D. The CDR3 runs 16 residues. V lost 1 base and J lost 1, with 13 bases in between. From germline, CDR1 is MGHRA and CDR2 YSYEKL. CDR3 loop: CASSQVRFAENTEAFF. Here the CDR3 DNA reads TGCGCCAGCAGCCAAGTGCGTTTTGCGGAGAACACTGAAGCTTTCTTT.

This chain links TRBV7-9 with TRBJ1-5; the D gene is possibly TRBD1 (6 bases). This CDR3 contains 14 residues. CDR1 is SEHNR and CDR2 is FQNEAQ in the germline V gene (reference sequence). V lost 5 bases, J lost 7 bases, and 15 bases lay in between. CDR3 loop: CASSPRTEGQPQHF. For the CDR3, the DNA is TGTGCCAGCAGCCCCAGGACAGAGGGCCAGCCCCAGCATTTT.

V usage is TRBV30 and J usage is TRBJ1-5, with D perhaps TRBD1 (6 bases). Trimming removed 5 bases at V and 5 bases at J, with 13 bases between. The CDR3 runs to 13 residues. The germline V gene encodes CDR1 GTSNPN and CDR2 SVGIG (reference sequence). CDR3 amino acids: CAWRPPGDQPQHF. The CDR3 nucleotides read TGTGCCTGGCGACCCCCAGGGGATCAGCCCCAGCATTTT.

The table lists this clone with a count of one. This sequence joins TRBV29-1 and TRBJ1-2, with 7 bases matching TRBD1. The CDR3 contains 13 residues. Germline V gene sequence: CDR1 SQVTM, CDR2 ANQGSEA. V trimming: 6 bases; J trimming: 2 bases; junction bases outside the gene matches: 6. The CDR3 region has the DNA TGCAGCGTATCAGGGGGAACCAACTATGGCTACACCTTC. It translates to CSVSGGTNYGYTF.

This clone was observed a single time. The rearrangement joins TRBV6-2 or TRBV6-3 to TRBJ2-3; TRBD1 matches 10 bases. Germline loops: CDR1 MNHEY, CDR2 SVGEGT. V dropped 0 bases and J dropped 3; count of bases not matched to a gene: 6. CDR3 length: 17 residues. The CDR3 DNA follows: TGTGCCAGCAGTTACTCGCCCCGGACAGGGGGGACAGATACGCAGTATTTT. Protein: CASSYSPRTGGTDTQYF.

This chain joins TRBV4-1 and TRBJ1-1; D unresolved. Trimming removed 3 bases at V and 2 bases at J, with 19 bases between. CDR3 size: 17 residues. Germline values: CDR1 MGHRA, CDR2 YSYEKL. CDR3 nucleotides: TGCGCCAGCAGCCATCTCCCCGTGAGGGAAACCAACACTGAAGCTTTCTTT. It codes for CASSHLPVRETNTEAFF.

This clone has a single count. This chain uses TRBV7-9 with TRBJ1-3, with D possibly matching TRBD1 (5 bases). Germline assignment: CDR1 SEHNR and CDR2 FQNEAQ (reference sequence). The CDR3 contains 15 residues. V was shortened by 4 bases and J by 4 bases, with 14 bases between the two germline ends. The CDR3 loop reads CASSWTSGPGNTIYF. CDR3 in DNA: TGTGCCAGCAGCTGGACCTCAGGGCCCGGAAACACCATATATTTT.

This clone has only one observation. The chain combines TRBV7-8 with TRBJ2-4, with D tentatively TRBD1 (5 bases). The CDR3 runs 16 residues. With 1 base removed from V and 1 base from J, the gap between germline ends came to 11 bases. The V gene's germline CDR1 is SGHVS and CDR2 FQNEAQ. CDR3 nucleotide sequence: TGTGCCAGCAGCTTAGATTCAGGGTCGGCCAAAAACATTCAGTACTTC. It is translated as CASSLDSGSAKNIQYF.

This chain uses TRBV21-1 with TRBJ2-4; the table's TRBD1 call for D was not verified on the DNA. TRBV21-1 is annotated as a pseudogene. CDR3 length equals 19 residues. The DNA of the CDR3 is TGTGCCAGCAACTATCTGATTCCGACAGGGCAGATGGTTGGGAACATTCAGTACTTC. This translates into CASNYLIPTGQMVGNIQYF.

The chain joins TRBV7-7 to TRBJ2-5; TRBD1 aligns across 7 bases. Germline V gives CDR1 SSHAT, CDR2 FNYEAQ (reference sequence). The CDR3 totals 14 residues. The trim removed 5 bases at V and 4 bases at J, leaving 7 bases unmatched. The CDR3 region is CASSPQGLIETQYF. In nucleotides, the CDR3 is TGTGCCAGCAGCCCACAGGGGTTAATAGAGACCCAGTACTTC.

The CDR3 region is CAWKRYSGTGELFF. CDR3 sequence (DNA): TGTGCCTGGAAGAGGTACAGCGGGACCGGGGAGCTGTTTTTT. The chain uses TRBV30 and TRBJ2-2, with D perhaps matching TRBD2 (6 bases). Germline V gives CDR1 GTSNPN, CDR2 SVGIG (reference sequence). V lost 4 bases and J lost 5, with 14 bases in between. This CDR3 region has 14 residues.

The chain carries TRBV6-5 and TRBJ1-2, with D perhaps TRBD1 (5 bases). This CDR3 has 13 residues. CDR1 is MNHEY, CDR2 SVGAGI, per germline. Trimming removed 7 bases from V and 2 bases from J, with 11 bases in between. CDR3 DNA sequence: TGTGCCAGCAATATAAAGGGGAACTATGGCTACACCTTC. Its translation: CASNIKGNYGYTF.

The chain uses TRBV6-2 or TRBV6-3 and TRBJ1-2; D is unresolved. The CDR3 is 18 residues long. Per germline, CDR1 MNHEY and CDR2 SVGEGT. V was cut by 3 bases and J by 0 bases, with 20 bases left in between. CDR3 nucleotides: TGTGCCAGCAGTTATACGCAGAGACTGATAGGCTCTAACTATGGCTACACCTTC. This codes for CASSYTQRLIGSNYGYTF.